The clone carrying this TCR beta chain was picked up a small number of times. V dropped 0 bases and J dropped 8; count of bases not matched to a gene: 11. Germline CDR1 is SGHRS and CDR2 is YFSETQ. There are 17 residues in the CDR3. 13 Jbeta primers and 60 Vbeta primers were used for the PCR. TCRdb's table, derived via immunoSEQ multiplex PCR, lists solely in-frame clones and lacks some. The sample shows under 200,000 clones, approximately 77% of them seen only once. The data are from a study of cytomegalovirus exposure and HLA in healthy donors. The sequencing input was PBMCs. The J gene is TRBJ1-3, the V gene TRBV5-1, with TRBD1 identical over 10 bases. The receptor's source is a male donor in good health and CMV-seropositive. The DNA of the CDR3 is TGCGCCAGCAGCTTGGAGCTGGGGGACAGGGGAGGAGACACCATATATTTT. Its translation: CASSLELGDRGGDTIYF.